This TCR beta chain derives from a study of regulatory T cells in long-lasting Graves disease. This clonotype was seen repeatedly, ten times or more. The CDR3 runs to 14 residues. V lost 2 bases, J lost 7 bases, and 2 bases stayed unmatched. CDR1 is MNHNS and CDR2 is SASEGT in the germline V gene. As to time point: newly diagnosed GD, antithyroid drugs for less than 3 months. TCR sequences were obtained from RNA taken from PBMCs. According to the study, TCR beta libraries were built with iRepertoire HTBI primers and CDR3-region Arm-PCR. TCRdb ran MiXCR on the multiplex PCR reads and lists one entry per CDR3 protein. This sample has 200,000 to 250,000 distinct CDR3 sequences, with approximately 18% found just once. Separately, the same data were catalogued under a study of T cells in Graves' hyperthyroidism and ophthalmopathy.

This chain links TRBV6-1 with TRBJ1-6; TRBD1 agrees at 7 bases. Sequencing used peripheral blood mononuclear cells (PBMCs), obtained at new diagnosis, from a patient treated with antithyroid drugs. This receptor was obtained from a woman in her twenties or thirties with Graves disease. CDR3 region: CASSESGQNSPLHF. The CDR3 DNA reads TGTGCCAGCAGTGAATCGGGACAGAATTCACCCCTCCACTTT.